The sequence of this T cell receptor beta chain was determined in a study of cytomegalovirus exposure and HLA in healthy donors. Study details: The 110 or so validation repertoires used a platform that matched the one used for the approximately 610 first-cohort repertoires, as a later analysis reported. Study observations and caveats: In a later analysis, first-cohort TCR clusters were found to tend to co-occur in the 120 validation repertoires.

This CDR3 region has 15 residues. The V end lost 0 bases, the J end lost 3 bases, and 9 bases lay between the germline ends. CDR1 is KGHSH, CDR2 LQKENI, per germline. The donors were members of the roughly 120-subject validation cohort (separate from the roughly 670-subject first cohort). Notes on this clone: The antigen is not known. Other DNA variants within this sample encode the same CDR3.

The method was immunoSEQ multiplex PCR; TCRdb's version includes in-frame clones alone and lacks a portion of them. The data hold 230,000 or so clones, with around 90% observed a single time. The rearrangement joins TRBV18 to TRBJ2-1, with a tentative D call TRBD2 (6 bases). This receptor was obtained from a woman aged 18-29 years in good health and CMV-seronegative. The sequencing sample was made of PBMCs. The CDR3 loop is CASSPPEGGYNEQFF. The CDR3 region has the DNA TGTGCCAGCTCACCACCGGAGGGAGGCTACAATGAGCAGTTCTTC.